The clone carrying this T cell receptor beta chain was found once. Its specificity is not known. The method was immunoSEQ multiplex PCR; TCRdb's version includes in-frame clones alone and lacks a portion of them. The sample lists fewer than 30,000 clones, 77% occurring once. Time point of the sample: week 5, during vaccination. Each dose delivered 300 ug of mutant IDH1 20-mer peptide subcutaneously with imiquimod. The sample belongs to a study of a mutant IDH1 vaccine in newly diagnosed glioma. The study, taken as a whole, reports: Patients mounted vaccine-induced immune responses in about 93% of cases.

The sequence derives from a man aged 40-49 years with glioma. This specimen consisted of PBMCs, obtained from a glioma patient whose treatment included an IDH1 peptide vaccine.

The CDR3 DNA follows: TGTGCCAGCAGTGAACAAAATAATTCACCCCTCCACTTT. This sequence encodes CASSEQNNSPLHF. The rearrangement joins TRBV2 to TRBJ1-6, with D uncertain. The germline V gene encodes CDR1 SNHLY and CDR2 FYNNEI. The CDR3 runs to 13 residues. Trimming pared 2 bases from V and 5 bases from J, leaving 4 bases between.